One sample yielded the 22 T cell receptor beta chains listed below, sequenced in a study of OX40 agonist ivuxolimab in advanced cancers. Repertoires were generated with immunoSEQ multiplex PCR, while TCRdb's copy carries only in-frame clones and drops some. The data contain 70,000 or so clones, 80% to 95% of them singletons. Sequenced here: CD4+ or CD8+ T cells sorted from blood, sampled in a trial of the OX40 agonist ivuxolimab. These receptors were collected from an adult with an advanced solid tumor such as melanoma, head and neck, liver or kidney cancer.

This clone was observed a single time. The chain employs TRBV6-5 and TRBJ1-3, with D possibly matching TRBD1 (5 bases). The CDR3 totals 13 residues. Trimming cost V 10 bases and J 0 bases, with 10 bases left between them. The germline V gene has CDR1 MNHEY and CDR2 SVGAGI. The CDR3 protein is CATRVGSGNTIYF. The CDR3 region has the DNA TGTGCCACCAGGGTCGGCTCTGGAAACACCATATATTTT.

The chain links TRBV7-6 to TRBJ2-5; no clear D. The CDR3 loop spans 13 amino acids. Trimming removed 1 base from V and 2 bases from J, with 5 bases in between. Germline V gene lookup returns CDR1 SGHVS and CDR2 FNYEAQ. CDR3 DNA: TGTGCCAGCAGCTTAGGACCGCAAGAGACCCAGTACTTC. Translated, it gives CASSLGPQETQYF.

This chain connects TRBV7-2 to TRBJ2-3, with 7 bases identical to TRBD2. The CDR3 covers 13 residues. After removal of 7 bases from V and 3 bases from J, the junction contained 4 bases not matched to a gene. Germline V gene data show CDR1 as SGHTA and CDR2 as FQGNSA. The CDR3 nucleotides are TGTGCCAGCAAGATAGCGGGTACAGATACGCAGTATTTT. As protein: CASKIAGTDTQYF. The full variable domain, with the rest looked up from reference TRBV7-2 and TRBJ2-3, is GAGVSQSPSNKVTEKGKDVELRCDPISGHTALYWYRQSLGQGLEFLIYFQGNSAPDKSGLPSDRFSAERTGGSVSTLTIQRTQQEDSAVYLCASKIAGTDTQYFGPGTRLTVL.

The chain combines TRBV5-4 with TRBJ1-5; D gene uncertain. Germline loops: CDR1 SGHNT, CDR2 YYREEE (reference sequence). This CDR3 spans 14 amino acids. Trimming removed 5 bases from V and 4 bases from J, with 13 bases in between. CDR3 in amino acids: CASSSIPGNQPQHF. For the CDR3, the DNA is TGTGCCAGCAGTTCTATACCGGGGAATCAGCCCCAGCATTTT.

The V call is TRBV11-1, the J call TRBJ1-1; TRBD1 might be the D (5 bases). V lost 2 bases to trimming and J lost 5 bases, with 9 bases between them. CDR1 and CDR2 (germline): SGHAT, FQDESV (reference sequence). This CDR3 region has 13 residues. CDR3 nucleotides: TGTGCCAGCAGCTTACAGGGAAGGACTGAAGCTTTCTTT. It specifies CASSLQGRTEAFF.

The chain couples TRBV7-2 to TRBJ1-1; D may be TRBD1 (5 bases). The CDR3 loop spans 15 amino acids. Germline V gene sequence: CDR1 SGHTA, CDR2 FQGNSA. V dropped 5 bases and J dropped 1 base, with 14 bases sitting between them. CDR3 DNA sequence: TGTGCCAGCAGCCCCCGACGGACACCGAACACTGAAGCTTTCTTT. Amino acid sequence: CASSPRRTPNTEAFF.

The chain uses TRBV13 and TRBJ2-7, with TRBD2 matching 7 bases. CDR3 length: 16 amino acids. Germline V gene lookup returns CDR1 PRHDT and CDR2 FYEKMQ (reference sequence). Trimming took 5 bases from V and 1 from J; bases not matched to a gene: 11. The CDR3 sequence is CASSPMGRERSYEQYF. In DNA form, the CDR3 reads TGTGCCAGCAGCCCCATGGGGCGGGAGAGATCCTACGAGCAGTACTTC.

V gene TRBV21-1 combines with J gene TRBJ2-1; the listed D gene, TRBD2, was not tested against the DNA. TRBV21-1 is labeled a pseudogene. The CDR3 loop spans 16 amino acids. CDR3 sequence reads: CASPTSGAVPYNEQFF. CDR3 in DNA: TGTGCCAGCCCTACTAGCGGCGCCGTTCCTTACAATGAGCAGTTCTTC.

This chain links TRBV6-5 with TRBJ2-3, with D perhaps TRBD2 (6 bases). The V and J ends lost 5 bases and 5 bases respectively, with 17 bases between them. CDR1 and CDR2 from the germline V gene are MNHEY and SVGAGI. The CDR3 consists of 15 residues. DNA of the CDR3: TGTGCCAGCAGTCGAAACCGTCCGGGAGTAGATACGCAGTATTTT. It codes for CASSRNRPGVDTQYF.

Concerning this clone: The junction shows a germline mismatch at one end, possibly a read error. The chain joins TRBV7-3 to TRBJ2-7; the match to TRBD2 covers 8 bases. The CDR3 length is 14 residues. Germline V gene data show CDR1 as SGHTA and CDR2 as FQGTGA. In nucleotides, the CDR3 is TGTGCCAGCAGCCCCCTCGGGACTAGGGGAACCCTGCACTTC. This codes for CASSPLGTRGTLHF.

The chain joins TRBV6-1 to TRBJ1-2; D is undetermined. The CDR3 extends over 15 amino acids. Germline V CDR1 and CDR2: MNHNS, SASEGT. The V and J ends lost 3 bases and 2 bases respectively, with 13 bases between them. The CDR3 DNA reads TGTGCCAGCAGTGACATGGTCCCCTGGAACTATGGCTACACCTTC. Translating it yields CASSDMVPWNYGYTF.

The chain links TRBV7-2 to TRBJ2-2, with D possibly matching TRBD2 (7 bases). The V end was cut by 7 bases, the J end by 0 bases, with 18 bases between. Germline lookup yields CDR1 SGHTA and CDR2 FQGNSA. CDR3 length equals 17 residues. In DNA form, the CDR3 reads TGTGCCAGCAACCCGCCCAGGGGACTAACGAACACCGGGGAGCTGTTTTTT. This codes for CASNPPRGLTNTGELFF.

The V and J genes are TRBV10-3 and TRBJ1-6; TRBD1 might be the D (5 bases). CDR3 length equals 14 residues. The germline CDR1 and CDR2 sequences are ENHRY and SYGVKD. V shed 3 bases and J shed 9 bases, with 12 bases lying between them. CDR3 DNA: TGTGCCATCAGTGACGGGACGTCGAGTTCACCCCTCCACTTT. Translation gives CAISDGTSSSPLHF.

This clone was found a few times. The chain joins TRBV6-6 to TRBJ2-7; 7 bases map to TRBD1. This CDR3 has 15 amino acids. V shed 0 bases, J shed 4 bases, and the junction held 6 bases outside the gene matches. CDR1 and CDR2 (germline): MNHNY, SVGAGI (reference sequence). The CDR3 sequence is CASSYSRGGAYEQYF. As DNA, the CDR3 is TGTGCCAGCAGTTACTCAAGAGGGGGCGCGTACGAGCAGTACTTC.

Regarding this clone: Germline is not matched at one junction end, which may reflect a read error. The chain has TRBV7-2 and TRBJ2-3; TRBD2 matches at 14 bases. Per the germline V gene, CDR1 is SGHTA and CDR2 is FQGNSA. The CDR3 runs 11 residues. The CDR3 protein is CASSLGTSGSF. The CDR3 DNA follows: TGTGCCAGCAGCTTGGGGACTAGCGGGAGTTTT.

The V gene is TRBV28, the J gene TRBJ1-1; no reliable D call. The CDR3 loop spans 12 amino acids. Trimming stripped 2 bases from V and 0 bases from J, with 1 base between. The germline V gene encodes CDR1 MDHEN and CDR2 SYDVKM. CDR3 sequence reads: CASSLMNTEAFF. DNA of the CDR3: TGTGCCAGCAGTTTAATGAACACTGAAGCTTTCTTT.

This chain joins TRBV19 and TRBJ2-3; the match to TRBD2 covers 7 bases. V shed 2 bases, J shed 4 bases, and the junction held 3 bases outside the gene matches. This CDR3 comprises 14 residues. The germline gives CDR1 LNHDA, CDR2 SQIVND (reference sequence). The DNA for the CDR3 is TGTGCCAGTAGTATAAGACTAGCCGCAGATACGCAGTATTTT. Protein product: CASSIRLAADTQYF. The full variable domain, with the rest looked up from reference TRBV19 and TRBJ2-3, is DGGITQSPKYLFRKEGQNVTLSCEQNLNHDAMYWYRQDPGQGLRLIYYSQIVNDFQKGDIAEGYSVSREKKESFPLTVTSAQKNPTAFYLCASSIRLAADTQYFGPGTRLTVL.

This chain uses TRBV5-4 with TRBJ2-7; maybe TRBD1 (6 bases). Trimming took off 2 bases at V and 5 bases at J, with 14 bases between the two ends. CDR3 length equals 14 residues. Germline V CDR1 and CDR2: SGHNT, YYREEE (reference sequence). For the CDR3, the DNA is TGTGCCAGCAGCTTAAAACAGGGCGTCAACGAGCAGTACTTC. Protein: CASSLKQGVNEQYF.

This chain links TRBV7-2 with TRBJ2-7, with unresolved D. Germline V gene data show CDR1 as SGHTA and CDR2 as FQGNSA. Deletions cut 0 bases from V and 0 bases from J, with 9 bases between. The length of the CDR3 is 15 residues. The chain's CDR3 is CASSLAGSNSYEQYF. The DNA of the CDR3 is TGTGCCAGCAGCTTAGCGGGCAGCAACTCCTACGAGCAGTACTTC.

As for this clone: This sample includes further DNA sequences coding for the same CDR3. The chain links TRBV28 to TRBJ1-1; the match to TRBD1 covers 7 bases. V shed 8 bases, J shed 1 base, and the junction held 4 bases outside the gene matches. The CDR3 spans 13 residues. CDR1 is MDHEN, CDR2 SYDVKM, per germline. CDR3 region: CASLRQGNTEAFF. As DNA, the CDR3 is TGTGCCAGCTTAAGACAGGGGAACACTGAAGCTTTCTTT.

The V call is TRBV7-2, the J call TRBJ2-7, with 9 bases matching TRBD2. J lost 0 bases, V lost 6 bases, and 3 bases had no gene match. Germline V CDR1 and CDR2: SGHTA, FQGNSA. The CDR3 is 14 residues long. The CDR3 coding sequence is TGTGCCAGCAGTAAACTAGCGGGCTCCTACGAGCAGTACTTC. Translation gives CASSKLAGSYEQYF.

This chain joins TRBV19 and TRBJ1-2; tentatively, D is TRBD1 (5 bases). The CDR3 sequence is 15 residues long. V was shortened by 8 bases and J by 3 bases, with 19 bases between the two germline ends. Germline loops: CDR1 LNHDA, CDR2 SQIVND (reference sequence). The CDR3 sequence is CASWHQGRADYGYTF. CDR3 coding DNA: TGTGCCAGTTGGCACCAAGGCAGGGCGGACTATGGCTACACCTTC.